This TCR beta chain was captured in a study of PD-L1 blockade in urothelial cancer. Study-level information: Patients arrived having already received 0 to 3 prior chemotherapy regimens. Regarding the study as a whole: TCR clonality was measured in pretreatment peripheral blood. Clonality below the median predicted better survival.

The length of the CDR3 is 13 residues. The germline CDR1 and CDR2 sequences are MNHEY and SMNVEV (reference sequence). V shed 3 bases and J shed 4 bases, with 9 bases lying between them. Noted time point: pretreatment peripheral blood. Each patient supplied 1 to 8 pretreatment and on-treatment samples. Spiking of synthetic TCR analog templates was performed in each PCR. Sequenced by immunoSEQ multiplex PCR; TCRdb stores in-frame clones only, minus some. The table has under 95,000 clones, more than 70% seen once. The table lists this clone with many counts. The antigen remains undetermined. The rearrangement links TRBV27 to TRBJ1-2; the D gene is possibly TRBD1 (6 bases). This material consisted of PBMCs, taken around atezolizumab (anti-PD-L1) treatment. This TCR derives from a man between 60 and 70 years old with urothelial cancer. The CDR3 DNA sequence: TGTGCCAGCAGTTTTCGGGACACCTATGGCTACACCTTC. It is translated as CASSFRDTYGYTF.